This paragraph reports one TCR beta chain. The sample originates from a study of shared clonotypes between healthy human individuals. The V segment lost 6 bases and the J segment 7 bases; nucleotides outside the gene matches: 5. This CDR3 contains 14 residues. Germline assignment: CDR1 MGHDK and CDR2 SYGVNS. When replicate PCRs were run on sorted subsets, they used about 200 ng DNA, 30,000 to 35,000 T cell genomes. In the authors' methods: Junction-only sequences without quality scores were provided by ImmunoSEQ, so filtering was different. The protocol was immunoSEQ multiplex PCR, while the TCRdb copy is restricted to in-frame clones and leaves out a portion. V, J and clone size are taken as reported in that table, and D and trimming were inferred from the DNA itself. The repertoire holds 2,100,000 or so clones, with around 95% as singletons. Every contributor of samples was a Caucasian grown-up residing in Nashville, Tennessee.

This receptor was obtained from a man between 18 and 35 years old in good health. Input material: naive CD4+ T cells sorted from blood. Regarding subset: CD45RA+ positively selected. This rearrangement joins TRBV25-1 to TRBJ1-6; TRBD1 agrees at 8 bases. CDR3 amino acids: CASSAGGANSPLHF. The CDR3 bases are TGTGCCAGCAGCGCAGGGGGCGCGAATTCACCCCTCCACTTT.